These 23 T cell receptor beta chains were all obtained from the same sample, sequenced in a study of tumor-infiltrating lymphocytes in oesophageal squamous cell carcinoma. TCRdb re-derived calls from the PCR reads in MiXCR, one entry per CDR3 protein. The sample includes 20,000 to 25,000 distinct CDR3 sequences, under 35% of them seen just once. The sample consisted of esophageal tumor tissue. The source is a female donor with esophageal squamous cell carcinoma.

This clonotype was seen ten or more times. In nucleotides, the CDR3 is TGTGCCAGCAGCCTCGCGGGACAGTTAGGCGAGCAGTACTTC. This sequence encodes CASSLAGQLGEQYF. The chain joins TRBV28 to TRBJ2-7, with D maybe TRBD1 (7 bases). Per germline, CDR1 MDHEN and CDR2 SYDVKM. The CDR3 extends over 14 amino acids. The germline V and J ends were trimmed by 6 bases and 6 bases, with 18 bases remaining between them.

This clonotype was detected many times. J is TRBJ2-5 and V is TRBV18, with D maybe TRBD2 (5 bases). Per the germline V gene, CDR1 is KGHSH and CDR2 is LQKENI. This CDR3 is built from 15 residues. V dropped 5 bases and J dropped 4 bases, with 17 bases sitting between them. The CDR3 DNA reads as TGTGCCAGCTCAGGGAGTAGGGTGTTCGGAGAGACCCAGTACTTC. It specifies CASSGSRVFGETQYF.

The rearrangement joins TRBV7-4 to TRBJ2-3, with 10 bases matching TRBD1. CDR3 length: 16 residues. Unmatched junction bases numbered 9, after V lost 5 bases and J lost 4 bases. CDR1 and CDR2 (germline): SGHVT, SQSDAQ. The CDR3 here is CASSRTGTGDADTQYF. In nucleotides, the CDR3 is TGTGCCAGCAGCAGAACCGGGACAGGGGACGCAGATACGCAGTATTTT.

The CDR3 nucleotides are TGTGCCAGCAGACAAGCGGGCCCCCCGAACGAGCAGTACTTC. Translation: CASRQAGPPNEQYF. This sequence joins TRBV2 and TRBJ2-4, with D possibly TRBD2 on 6 matching bases. The tail of the sequence fits TRBJ2-7 better, so the J call may be wrong. This CDR3 region has 14 residues. Germline values: CDR1 SNHLY, CDR2 FYNNEI.

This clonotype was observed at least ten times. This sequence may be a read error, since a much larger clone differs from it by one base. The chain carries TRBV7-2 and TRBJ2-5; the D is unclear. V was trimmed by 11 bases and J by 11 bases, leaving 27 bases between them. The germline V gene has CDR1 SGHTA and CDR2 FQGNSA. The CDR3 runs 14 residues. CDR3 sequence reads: CAAADSFSYNEQYF. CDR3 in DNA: TGTGCCGCGGCCGACTCGTTCTCCTACAATGAGCAGTACTTC. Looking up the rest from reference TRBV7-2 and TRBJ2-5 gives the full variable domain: GAGVSQSPSNKVTEKGKDVELRCDPISGHTALYWYRQSLGQGLEFLIYFQGNSAPDKSGLPSDRFSAERTGGSVSTLTIQRTQQEDSAVYLCAAADSFSYNEQYFGPGTRLLVL.

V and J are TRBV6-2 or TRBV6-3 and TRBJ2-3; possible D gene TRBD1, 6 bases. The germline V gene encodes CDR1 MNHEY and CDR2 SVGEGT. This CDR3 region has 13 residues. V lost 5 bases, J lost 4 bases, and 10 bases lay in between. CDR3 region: CASSLTGADTQYF. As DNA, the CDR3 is TGTGCCAGCAGTCTGACAGGTGCAGATACGCAGTATTTT.

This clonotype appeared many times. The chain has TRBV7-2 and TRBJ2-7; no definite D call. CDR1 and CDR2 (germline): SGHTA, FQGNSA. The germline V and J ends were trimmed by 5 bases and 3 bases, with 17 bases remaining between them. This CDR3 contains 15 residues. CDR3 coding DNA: TGTGCCAGCAGCCTGAACACCTTATTGAACTACGAGCAGTACTTC. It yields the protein CASSLNTLLNYEQYF.

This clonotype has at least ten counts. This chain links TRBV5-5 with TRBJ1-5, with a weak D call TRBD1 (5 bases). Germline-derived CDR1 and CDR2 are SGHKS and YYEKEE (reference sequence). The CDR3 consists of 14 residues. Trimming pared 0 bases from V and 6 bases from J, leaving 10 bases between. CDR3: CASSLGRGGQPQHF. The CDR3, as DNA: TGTGCCAGCAGCTTGGGAAGGGGCGGTCAGCCCCAGCATTTT.

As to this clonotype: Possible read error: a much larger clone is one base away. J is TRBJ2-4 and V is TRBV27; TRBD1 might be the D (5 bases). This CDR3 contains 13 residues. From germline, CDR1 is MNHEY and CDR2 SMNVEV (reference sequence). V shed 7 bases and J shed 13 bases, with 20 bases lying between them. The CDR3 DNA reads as TGTGCCAGCATGACAGCGAACGGCAATGAGCAGTACTTC. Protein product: CASMTANGNEQYF.

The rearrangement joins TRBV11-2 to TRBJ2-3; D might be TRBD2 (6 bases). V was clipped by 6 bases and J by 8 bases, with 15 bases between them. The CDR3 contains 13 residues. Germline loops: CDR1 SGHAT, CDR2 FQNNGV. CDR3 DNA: TGTGCCAGCAGTAGACTAGAGACGGCTACGCAGTATTTT. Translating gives CASSRLETATQYF.

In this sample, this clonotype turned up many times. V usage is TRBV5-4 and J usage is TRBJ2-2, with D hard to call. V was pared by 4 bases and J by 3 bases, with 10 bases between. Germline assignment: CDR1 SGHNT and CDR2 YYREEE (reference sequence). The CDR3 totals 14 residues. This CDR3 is CASSIRADTGELFF. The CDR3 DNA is TGTGCCAGCAGCATCCGGGCCGACACCGGGGAGCTGTTTTTT.

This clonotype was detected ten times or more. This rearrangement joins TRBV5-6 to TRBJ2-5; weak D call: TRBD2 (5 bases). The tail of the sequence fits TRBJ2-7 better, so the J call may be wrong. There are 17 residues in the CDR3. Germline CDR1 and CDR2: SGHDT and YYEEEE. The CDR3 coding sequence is TGTGCCAGCAGCCTCCGGGCCACAAGGAGGAGCGGCTACGAGCAGTACTTC. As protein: CASSLRATRRSGYEQYF.

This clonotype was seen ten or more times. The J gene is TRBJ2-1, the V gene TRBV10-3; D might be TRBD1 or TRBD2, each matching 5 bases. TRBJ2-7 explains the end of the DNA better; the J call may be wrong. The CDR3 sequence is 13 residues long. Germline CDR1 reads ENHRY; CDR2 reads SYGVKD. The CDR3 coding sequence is TGTGCCACCGCCGGGACGGTAACCTACGAGCAGTACTTC. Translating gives CATAGTVTYEQYF.

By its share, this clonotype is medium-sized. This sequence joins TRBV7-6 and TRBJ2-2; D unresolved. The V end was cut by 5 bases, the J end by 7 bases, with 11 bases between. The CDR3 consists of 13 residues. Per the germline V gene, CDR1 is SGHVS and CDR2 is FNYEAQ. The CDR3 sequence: CASSLTLGGELFF. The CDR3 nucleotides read TGTGCCAGCAGCCTAACGTTGGGCGGGGAGCTGTTTTTT.

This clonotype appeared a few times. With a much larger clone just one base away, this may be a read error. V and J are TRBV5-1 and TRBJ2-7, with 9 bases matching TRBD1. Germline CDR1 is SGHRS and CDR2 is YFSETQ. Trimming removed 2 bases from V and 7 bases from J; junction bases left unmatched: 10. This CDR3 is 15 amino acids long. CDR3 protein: CASSLQGADYNEQYF. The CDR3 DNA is TGCGCCAGCAGCTTACAGGGGGCAGACTACAATGAGCAGTACTTC.

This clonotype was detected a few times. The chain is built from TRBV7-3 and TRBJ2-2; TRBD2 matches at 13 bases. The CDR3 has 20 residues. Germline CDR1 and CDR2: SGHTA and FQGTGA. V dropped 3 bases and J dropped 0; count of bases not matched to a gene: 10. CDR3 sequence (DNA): TGTGCCAGCAGCTTTGAACGGGGACTAGCGGGGAGACCGAACACCGGGGAGCTGTTTTTT. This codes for CASSFERGLAGRPNTGELFF. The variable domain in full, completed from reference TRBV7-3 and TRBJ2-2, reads GAGVSQTPSNKVTEKGKYVELRCDPISGHTALYWYRQSLGQGPEFLIYFQGTGAADDSGLPNDRFFAVRPEGSVSTLKIQRTERGDSAVYLCASSFERGLAGRPNTGELFFGEGSRLTVL.

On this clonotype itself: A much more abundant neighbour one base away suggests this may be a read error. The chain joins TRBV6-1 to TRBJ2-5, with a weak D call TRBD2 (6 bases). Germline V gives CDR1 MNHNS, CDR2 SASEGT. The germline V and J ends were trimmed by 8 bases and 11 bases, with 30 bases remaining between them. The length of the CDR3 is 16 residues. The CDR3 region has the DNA TGTGCCAGCCGACGATTTAGCGGAGACTCCTACAATGAGCAGTACTTC. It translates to CASRRFSGDSYNEQYF.

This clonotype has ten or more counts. DNA of the CDR3: TGTGCCAGCAGTTCCCTCACTCAGGGCTTCTCCTACGAGCAGTACTTC. This translates into CASSSLTQGFSYEQYF. The chain combines TRBV6-2 or TRBV6-3 with TRBJ2-7; maybe TRBD1 (5 bases). V dropped 4 bases and J dropped 0 bases, with 16 bases sitting between them. This CDR3 is built from 16 residues. Germline V CDR1 and CDR2: MNHEY, SVGEGT.

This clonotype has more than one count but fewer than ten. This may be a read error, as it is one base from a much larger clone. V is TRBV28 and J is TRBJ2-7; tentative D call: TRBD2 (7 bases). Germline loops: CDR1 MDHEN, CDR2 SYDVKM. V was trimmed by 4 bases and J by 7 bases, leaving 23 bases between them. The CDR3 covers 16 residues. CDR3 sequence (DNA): TGTGCCAGCAGTTCTCTATCGAGGGGGGGTTACAATGAGCAGTACTTC. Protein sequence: CASSSLSRGGYNEQYF.

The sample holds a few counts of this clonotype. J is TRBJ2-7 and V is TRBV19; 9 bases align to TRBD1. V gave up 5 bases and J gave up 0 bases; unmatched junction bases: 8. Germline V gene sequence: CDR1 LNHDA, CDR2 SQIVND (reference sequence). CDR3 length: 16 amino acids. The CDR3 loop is CASSVSGTGSSYEQYF. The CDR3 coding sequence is TGTGCCAGTAGTGTCTCCGGGACAGGGAGCTCCTACGAGCAGTACTTC. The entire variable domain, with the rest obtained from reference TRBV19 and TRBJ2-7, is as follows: DGGITQSPKYLFRKEGQNVTLSCEQNLNHDAMYWYRQDPGQGLRLIYYSQIVNDFQKGDIAEGYSVSREKKESFPLTVTSAQKNPTAFYLCASSVSGTGSSYEQYFGPGTRLTVT.

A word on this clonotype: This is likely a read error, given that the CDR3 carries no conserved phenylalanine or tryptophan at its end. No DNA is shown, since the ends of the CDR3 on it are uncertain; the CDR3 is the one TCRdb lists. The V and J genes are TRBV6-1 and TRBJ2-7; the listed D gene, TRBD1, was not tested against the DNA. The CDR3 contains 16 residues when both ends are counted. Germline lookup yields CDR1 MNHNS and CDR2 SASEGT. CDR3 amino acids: CASSTTRANYGYTFGS.

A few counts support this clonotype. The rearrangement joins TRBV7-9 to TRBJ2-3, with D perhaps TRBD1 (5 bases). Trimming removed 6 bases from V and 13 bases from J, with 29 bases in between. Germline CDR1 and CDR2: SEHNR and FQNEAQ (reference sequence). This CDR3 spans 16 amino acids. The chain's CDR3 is CASSHSSGRLVRREYF. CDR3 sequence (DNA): TGTGCCAGCAGTCATTCCTCAGGGCGACTTGTTCGTCGTGAGTATTTT.

As DNA, the CDR3 is TGTGCCAGCAGTTTAACCGGACTAGCGGAAAAAGAGACCCAGTACTTC. Translation gives CASSLTGLAEKETQYF. The rearrangement uses TRBV28 and TRBJ2-5, with 10 positions matching TRBD2. V gave up 2 bases and J gave up 3 bases; unmatched junction bases: 6. The CDR3 has 16 amino acids. Germline V gene data show CDR1 as MDHEN and CDR2 as SYDVKM.